This TCR beta chain was retrieved from a study of blood T cell repertoires in COVID-19. Study-wide background: Samples of COVID-19 (acute and convalescent) were obtained from the United States, Italy and Spain. Sources were T cells, B-cell-depleted T cells, or PBMCs; the material itself was cDNA or gDNA.

The V end lost 4 bases, the J end lost 0 bases, and 14 bases lay between the germline ends. This CDR3 has 16 amino acids. Germline assignment: CDR1 LGHNA and CDR2 YNFKEQ. In the original processing: Amplification with reference gene primers provided the estimates of nucleated cell counts. Here immunoSEQ multiplex PCR was the method, and the copy in TCRdb shows in-frame clones only, minus some. V, J and clone size are those of that table, while D and trimming were read from the DNA. Of around 210,000 clones in the sample, approximately 85% were seen once. Seattle enrolled patients during active infection and tracked them longitudinally.

The sequenced material came from peripheral blood. The sequence derives from a man aged 50 or older with COVID-19, enrolled during active disease. The V call is TRBV4-2, the J call TRBJ2-3; a weak D match, TRBD1 (6 bases). DNA for the CDR3: TGTGCCAGCAGCCGGACTCGGACAGCTAGCACAGATACGCAGTATTTT. Amino acids: CASSRTRTASTDTQYF.